The 17 T cell receptor beta chains below were found in one sample sequenced in a study of shared clonotypes between healthy human individuals. Generated by immunoSEQ multiplex PCR, the TCRdb table keeps only in-frame clones and is missing some. This table has 2,500,000 or so clones, approximately 94% appearing once. The sample consisted of naive CD4+ T cells sorted from blood. Subset of the sample: CD45RA+ positively selected. The receptors originated from a man in his late teens or twenties in good health.

The rearrangement uses TRBV9 and TRBJ2-7; D unclear. V lost 0 bases and J lost 3, with 7 bases in between. The germline V gene encodes CDR1 SGDLS and CDR2 YYNGEE. This CDR3 has 13 residues. CDR3 coding DNA: TGTGCCAGCAGCGTAGCTCCCAACTACGAGCAGTACTTC. Protein product: CASSVAPNYEQYF. Filled out from reference TRBV9 and TRBJ2-7, the complete variable domain reads DSGVTQTPKHLITATGQRVTLRCSPRSGDLSVYWYQQSLDQGLQFLIQYYNGEERAKGNILERFSAQQFPDLHSELNLSSLELGDSALYFCASSVAPNYEQYFGPGTRLTVT.

The chain recombines TRBV11-2 with TRBJ2-1, with 8 positions matching TRBD2. There are 16 residues in the CDR3. The V segment lost 5 bases and the J segment 0 bases; nucleotides outside the gene matches: 6. Germline V gene sequence: CDR1 SGHAT, CDR2 FQNNGV. CDR3 loop: CASSPIAGRSYNEQFF. The CDR3 DNA follows: TGTGCCAGCAGCCCTATAGCGGGGCGCTCCTACAATGAGCAGTTCTTC.

This clone appeared a single time. This sequence joins TRBV5-6 and TRBJ2-3, with D perhaps matching TRBD1 or TRBD2 (5 bases each). CDR1 and CDR2 from the germline V gene are SGHDT and YYEEEE. Trimming took 1 base from V and 5 from J, leaving 11 bases between them. The CDR3 spans 14 residues. The CDR3 bases are TGTGCCAGCAGCTTGCGAAGGGACCTAGATACGCAGTATTTT. This codes for CASSLRRDLDTQYF.

V and J are TRBV12-5 and TRBJ2-7, with 10 bases that match TRBD1. Trimming removed 5 bases from V and 0 bases from J; junction bases left unmatched: 22. Germline V gene data show CDR1 as LGHNT and CDR2 as FRNRAP. The CDR3 has 21 residues. This chain's CDR3 is CASGTPKTPGTGTGVSYEQYF. Written as DNA, the CDR3 is TGTGCTAGTGGTACCCCTAAGACCCCCGGTACCGGGACAGGGGTCTCCTACGAGCAGTACTTC.

The V call is TRBV4-3, the J call TRBJ1-4; tentatively, D is TRBD1 (5 bases). This CDR3 comprises 15 residues. Germline lookup yields CDR1 LGHNA and CDR2 YSLEER. The V end was cut by 1 base, the J end by 6 bases, with 12 bases between. The CDR3 sequence is CASSQVGGADEKLFF. Written as DNA, the CDR3 is TGCGCCAGCAGCCAAGTGGGAGGGGCTGATGAAAAACTGTTTTTT.

V is TRBV19 and J is TRBJ2-2; no definite D call. The CDR3 runs 14 residues. Germline assignment: CDR1 LNHDA and CDR2 SQIVND (reference sequence). Trimming shortened V by 4 bases and J by 4 bases, and 10 bases separated the two germline ends. The CDR3 loop reads CASSRERGTGELFF. CDR3 in DNA: TGTGCCAGTAGTAGAGAGCGCGGCACCGGGGAGCTGTTTTTT.

J is TRBJ1-2 and V is TRBV10-3, with D possibly TRBD1 on 6 matching bases. V shed 8 bases and J shed 8 bases, with 15 bases lying between them. Germline assignment: CDR1 ENHRY and CDR2 SYGVKD. The CDR3 extends over 12 amino acids. The CDR3 reads CAIESGAYGYTF. In DNA, the CDR3 is TGTGCCATCGAATCGGGGGCGTACGGCTACACCTTC.

Turning to this clone: Other DNA sequences from this sample encode an identical CDR3 as well. The chain carries TRBV7-2 and TRBJ2-7; 10 bases line up with TRBD2. Germline CDR1 reads SGHTA; CDR2 reads FQGNSA. There are 14 residues in the CDR3. Germline trimming cut 3 bases from V and 2 bases from J; bases unmatched to any gene: 1. As DNA, the CDR3 is TGTGCCAGCAGCTTTAGCGGGGGGACCTACGAGCAGTACTTC. Its protein product is CASSFSGGTYEQYF.

The V gene is TRBV7-2, the J gene TRBJ2-7; no clear D. In germline, CDR1 is SGHTA, CDR2 FQGNSA. The CDR3 totals 14 residues. The germline V and J ends were trimmed by 4 bases and 6 bases, with 16 bases remaining between them. As DNA, the CDR3 is TGTGCCAGCAGCTCTTGGGATTTTCCCTCCGAGCAGTACTTC. Translation: CASSSWDFPSEQYF.

Notes on this clone: The sample holds other DNA sequences that translate to the same CDR3. The rearrangement joins TRBV9 to TRBJ1-4; 7 bases are shared with TRBD1. Trimming cost V 0 bases and J 4 bases; bases outside gene matches: 0. The CDR3 covers 14 residues. Germline values: CDR1 SGDLS, CDR2 YYNGEE. The CDR3 DNA reads as TGTGCCAGCAGCGTAGACAGGGGTAATGAAAAACTGTTTTTT. Protein: CASSVDRGNEKLFF. The whole variable domain, filled in from reference TRBV9 and TRBJ1-4, reads DSGVTQTPKHLITATGQRVTLRCSPRSGDLSVYWYQQSLDQGLQFLIQYYNGEERAKGNILERFSAQQFPDLHSELNLSSLELGDSALYFCASSVDRGNEKLFFGSGTQLSVL.

The chain joins TRBV15 to TRBJ2-2; 7 nucleotides match TRBD1. The CDR3 sequence is 17 residues long. CDR1 is LNHNV, CDR2 YYDKDF, per germline (reference sequence). V was pared by 0 bases and J by 6 bases, with 10 bases of the junction left unmatched. CDR3 residues: CATSRDRDSSRAGELFF. CDR3 sequence (DNA): TGTGCCACCAGCAGAGATCGGGACAGTTCTAGGGCCGGGGAGCTGTTTTTT.

The rearrangement links TRBV4-1 to TRBJ1-4, with TRBD1 matching 8 bases. J was trimmed by 4 bases and V by 0 bases; bases with no gene match: 13. Germline V gene sequence: CDR1 MGHRA, CDR2 YSYEKL. The CDR3 runs to 19 residues. As DNA, the CDR3 is TGCGCCAGCAGCCAAGATCTATGGCAGGGGGCGCCCGTTAATGAAAAACTGTTTTTT. Protein: CASSQDLWQGAPVNEKLFF.

With regard to this clone: A read error may produce the germline difference seen at one junction end. This sequence joins TRBV7-2 and TRBJ2-7; TRBD2 matches 11 bases. This CDR3 has 13 residues. Germline CDR1 SGHTA, CDR2 FQGNSA. The CDR3 region has the DNA TGTGCCAGCAGCTTAGAACTAGCGGGGGCTTTGCGCTTC. It yields the protein CASSLELAGALRF.

The chain couples TRBV9 to TRBJ2-3; TRBD2 might be the D (6 bases). From germline, CDR1 is SGDLS and CDR2 YYNGEE. The CDR3 extends over 14 amino acids. V was clipped by 0 bases and J by 5 bases, with 10 bases between them. Here the CDR3 reads CASSVVAAGDTQYF. CDR3 sequence (DNA): TGTGCCAGCAGCGTAGTAGCGGCGGGAGATACGCAGTATTTT.

This rearrangement joins TRBV6-1 to TRBJ2-7; D uncertain. Between the trimmed V and J ends, which lost 5 bases and 2 bases, there was a span of 13 bases. From germline, CDR1 is MNHNS and CDR2 SASEGT. CDR3 length equals 14 residues. This chain's CDR3 is CASSSPPTPYEQYF. As DNA, the CDR3 is TGTGCCAGCAGTAGTCCTCCGACACCCTACGAGCAGTACTTC.

The chain has TRBV5-4 and TRBJ2-1; D is undetermined. CDR1 and CDR2 from the germline V gene are SGHNT and YYREEE (reference sequence). V lost 4 bases to trimming and J lost 2 bases, with 16 bases between them. This CDR3 spans 16 amino acids. This CDR3 reads CASSLEPTKAYNEQFF. CDR3 DNA: TGTGCCAGCAGCCTCGAGCCGACCAAGGCCTACAATGAGCAGTTCTTC.

J is TRBJ2-2 and V is TRBV7-9; 7 nucleotides match TRBD1. This CDR3 has 15 amino acids. Per germline, CDR1 SEHNR and CDR2 FQNEAQ (reference sequence). J was trimmed by 6 bases and V by 3 bases; bases with no gene match: 7. The CDR3 loop reads CASSFQGQDAGELFF. The CDR3, as DNA: TGTGCCAGCAGCTTTCAAGGACAGGACGCCGGGGAGCTGTTTTTT.